A selection of T cell receptor beta chains follows, all from one sample in a study of CD8 T cells in Susac syndrome. TCRdb re-called the immunoSEQ multiplex PCR reads with MiXCR, one entry per CDR3 protein. The top ten clones hold about 0.32% of a sample with some 95,000 distinct CDR3 sequences, 85% to 95% of them seen once. Specimen: CD8+ T cells from PBMCs. The source is a human donor in good health. CDR3s include the opening cysteine and the closing phenylalanine or tryptophan. Each record gives: clone size, V gene, J gene, D gene, CDR3 protein, CDR3 DNA. A D gene is named only where the DNA matches it firmly. Rows may omit the clone size; those that give it use once, few, many or a size class.

clone size: NA
V gene: TRBV29-1
J gene: TRBJ2-1
D gene: NA
CDR3 protein: CSVAPGVNEQFF
CDR3 DNA: TGCAGCGTTGCCCCAGGGGTCAATGAGCAGTTCTTC

clone size: NA
V gene: TRBV4-1
J gene: TRBJ2-4
D gene: NA
CDR3 protein: CASSHPRSENIQYF
CDR3 DNA: TGCGCCAGCAGCCACCCCCGTAGTGAAAACATTCAGTACTTC

clone size: NA
V gene: TRBV29-1
J gene: TRBJ1-2
D gene: TRBD1
CDR3 protein: CSVDRGISYGYTF
CDR3 DNA: TGCAGCGTAGACAGGGGTATTAGCTATGGCTACACCTTC

clone size: NA
V gene: TRBV11-2
J gene: TRBJ2-1
D gene: NA
CDR3 protein: CASSSWGSRVHNEQFF
CDR3 DNA: TGTGCCAGCAGCTCCTGGGGTAGCAGAGTTCACAATGAGCAGTTCTTC

clone size: few
V gene: TRBV14
J gene: TRBJ2-7
D gene: NA
CDR3 protein: CASSQVRGYEQYF
CDR3 DNA: TGTGCCAGCAGCCAAGTGCGTGGGTACGAGCAGTACTTC

clone size: NA
V gene: TRBV2
J gene: TRBJ2-7
D gene: NA
CDR3 protein: CASSWTPGEQYF
CDR3 DNA: TGTGCCAGCAGTTGGACCCCGGGGGAGCAGTACTTC

clone size: NA
V gene: TRBV6-5
J gene: TRBJ2-7
D gene: TRBD1
CDR3 protein: CASSSGTGSEQYF
CDR3 DNA: TGTGCCAGCAGCTCCGGGACAGGGAGTGAGCAGTACTTC

clone size: NA
V gene: TRBV6-2/TRBV6-3
J gene: TRBJ2-7
D gene: NA
CDR3 protein: CASSLTGSEAYEQYF
CDR3 DNA: TGTGCCAGCAGTCTAACAGGGAGTGAGGCCTACGAGCAGTACTTC

clone size: NA
V gene: TRBV14
J gene: TRBJ1-1
D gene: TRBD1
CDR3 protein: CASSQTQGTEAFF
CDR3 DNA: TGTGCCAGCAGCCAAACACAGGGGACTGAAGCTTTCTTT

clone size: once
V gene: TRBV7-9
J gene: TRBJ1-2
D gene: TRBD1
CDR3 protein: CASSFAGQVWGGYTF
CDR3 DNA: TGTGCCAGCAGCTTCGCGGGACAGGTGTGGGGTGGCTACACCTTC

clone size: NA
V gene: TRBV20-1
J gene: TRBJ2-3
D gene: NA
CDR3 protein: CSATRPFSDTQYF
CDR3 DNA: TGCAGTGCCACTCGGCCCTTTTCAGATACGCAGTATTTT

clone size: few
V gene: TRBV21-1
J gene: TRBJ2-7
D gene: NA
CDR3 protein: CASSKVTGYEQYF
CDR3 DNA: TGTGCCAGCAGCAAAGTAACAGGGTACGAGCAGTACTTC

clone size: NA
V gene: TRBV19
J gene: TRBJ1-5
D gene: NA
CDR3 protein: CASSAWERGNQPQHF
CDR3 DNA: TGTGCCAGTAGTGCGTGGGAAAGGGGCAATCAGCCCCAGCATTTT

clone size: NA
V gene: TRBV12-3/TRBV12-4
J gene: TRBJ1-6
D gene: TRBD1
CDR3 protein: CASSHGQGALHF
CDR3 DNA: TGTGCCAGCAGTCATGGACAGGGCGCCCTCCACTTT

clone size: NA
V gene: TRBV7-7
J gene: TRBJ2-1
D gene: TRBD1
CDR3 protein: CASSPYPGQDYNEQFF
CDR3 DNA: TGTGCCAGCAGCCCCTACCCGGGACAGGATTACAATGAGCAGTTCTTC

clone size: NA
V gene: TRBV9
J gene: TRBJ1-2
D gene: NA
CDR3 protein: CASSVSAYGYTF
CDR3 DNA: TGTGCCAGCAGCGTTTCGGCCTATGGCTACACCTTC

clone size: NA
V gene: TRBV19
J gene: TRBJ2-2
D gene: TRBD1
CDR3 protein: CASSIRGQGALSTGELFF
CDR3 DNA: TGTGCCAGTAGTATAAGGGGACAGGGGGCTTTGTCCACCGGGGAGCTGTTTTTT

clone size: NA
V gene: TRBV20-1
J gene: TRBJ1-1
D gene: TRBD1
CDR3 protein: CSASDGTGHTEAFF
CDR3 DNA: TGCAGTGCTAGTGACGGGACAGGTCACACTGAAGCTTTCTTT

clone size: NA
V gene: TRBV5-1
J gene: TRBJ2-1
D gene: TRBD2
CDR3 protein: CASSSGLAVYNEQFF
CDR3 DNA: TGCGCCAGCAGCTCCGGACTAGCGGTCTACAATGAGCAGTTCTTC

clone size: NA
V gene: TRBV13
J gene: TRBJ1-2
D gene: TRBD1
CDR3 protein: CASSPDRGLGYTF
CDR3 DNA: TGTGCCAGCAGCCCGGACAGGGGGCTCGGCTACACCTTC

clone size: NA
V gene: TRBV29-1
J gene: TRBJ2-1
D gene: NA
CDR3 protein: CSVGRAGGSKNEQFF
CDR3 DNA: TGCAGCGTTGGAAGGGCGGGTGGCAGTAAAAATGAGCAGTTCTTC

clone size: NA
V gene: TRBV9
J gene: TRBJ2-3
D gene: NA
CDR3 protein: CASGGGRPDTQYF
CDR3 DNA: TGTGCCAGTGGGGGGGGGCGCCCAGATACGCAGTATTTT